One TCR beta chain is described in this entry. Its antigen is unidentified. V lost 1 base to trimming and J lost 1 base, with 6 bases between them. The CDR3 contains 14 residues. The V gene's germline CDR1 is SGHRS and CDR2 YFSETQ. The data were taken from a study of cytomegalovirus exposure and HLA in healthy donors. Only in-frame clones appear in the TCRdb table, and some are missing; sequencing was by immunoSEQ multiplex PCR. The sample yields tens of thousands of clones, about 93% seen once. Study results and caveats: There were some public TCRs occurring in many donors, but most TCR sequences were rare. Researchers reported that a few CMV-associated chains were confirmed in vitro as CMV antigen-specific.

This sequence was found in a woman under 30 in good health and CMV-seronegative. The rearrangement links TRBV5-1 to TRBJ1-5; a possible D gene is TRBD1 (5 bases). Material: PBMCs. Written as DNA, the CDR3 is TGCGCCAGCAGCTTGTCAGGGAGCAATCAGCCCCAGCATTTT. Translating gives CASSLSGSNQPQHF.